One sample yielded the 4 T cell receptor beta chains listed below, sequenced in a study of blood T cell repertoires in COVID-19. Some clones are missing from TCRdb's copy, which holds only in-frame ones; the method was immunoSEQ multiplex PCR. The data show about 240,000 clones, roughly 76% seen once. Specimen: peripheral blood. The receptors were sampled from a woman aged 80 or over with COVID-19, enrolled during active disease.

This chain joins TRBV18 and TRBJ1-1; 8 nucleotides agree with TRBD1. Trimming took 3 bases from V and 1 from J; bases not matched to a gene: 4. CDR1 is KGHSH, CDR2 LQKENI, per germline. The CDR3 consists of 15 residues. This CDR3 is CASSPRTGSNTEAFF. CDR3 nucleotide sequence: TGTGCCAGCTCACCGCGGACAGGGTCGAACACTGAAGCTTTCTTT.

The chain recombines TRBV28 with TRBJ1-2, with 7 bases lining up with TRBD1. J was trimmed by 5 bases and V by 5 bases; bases with no gene match: 11. The germline CDR1 and CDR2 sequences are MDHEN and SYDVKM. This CDR3 has 15 amino acids. CDR3 sequence: CASSLGTGTVYGYTF. CDR3 nucleotides: TGTGCCAGCAGTCTGGGAACCGGGACAGTTTATGGCTACACCTTC.

The V and J genes are TRBV6-1 and TRBJ1-5; TRBD1 matches at 9 bases. The CDR3 contains 15 residues. V was pared by 3 bases and J by 6 bases, with 6 bases of the junction left unmatched. Germline loops: CDR1 MNHNS, CDR2 SASEGT. CDR3 amino acids: CASSEGDRVVQPQHF. In DNA, the CDR3 is TGTGCCAGCAGTGAGGGGGACAGGGTGGTTCAGCCCCAGCATTTT.

J is TRBJ2-6 and V is TRBV5-1, with a weak D call TRBD1 (5 bases). Germline loops: CDR1 SGHRS, CDR2 YFSETQ. The V end was cut by 6 bases, the J end by 1 base, with 11 bases between. The CDR3 is made up of 15 amino acids. The CDR3 DNA reads TGCGCCAGCACCCTGACAGCTTCTGGGGCCAACGTCCTGACTTTC. Translating it yields CASTLTASGANVLTF. Full variable domain (missing parts from reference TRBV5-1 and TRBJ2-6): KAGVTQTPRYLIKTRGQQVTLSCSPISGHRSVSWYQQTPGQGLQFLFEYFSETQRNKGNFPGRFSGRQFSNSRSEMNVSTLELGDSALYLCASTLTASGANVLTFGAGSRLTVL.